This is a list of T cell receptor beta chains from one sample in a study of cytomegalovirus exposure and HLA in healthy donors. TCRdb's table, derived via immunoSEQ multiplex PCR, lists solely in-frame clones and lacks some. The sample has some 130,000 clones; 75% to 90% are singletons. Source material: PBMCs. The receptor source for this set is a woman in her thirties or forties in good health and CMV-seronegative. The CDR3 runs from the conserved cysteine through the conserved F or W. The order of the fields is J gene, V gene, D gene, clone size, CDR3 DNA, CDR3 protein. A D gene is named only where the DNA matches it firmly. Clone size is stated in some rows and not others, as once, few, many or a class when expanded.

TRBJ1-1 TRBV29-1 NA NA TGCAGCGTGGCGGAGAACACTGAAGCTTTCTTT CSVAENTEAFF
TRBJ1-6 TRBV4-3 TRBD1 once TGCGCCAGCAGCCAAGATGCCGGACAGGACTATAATTCACCCCTCCACTTT CASSQDAGQDYNSPLHF
TRBJ1-1 TRBV2 NA NA TGTGCCAGCAAGGTCGACACATCGAACACTGAAGCTTTCTTT CASKVDTSNTEAFF
TRBJ2-7 TRBV4-3 TRBD2 NA TGCGCCAGCAGCCAAGATGGGCCAGCGGGAGGCTCCTACGAGCAGTACTTC CASSQDGPAGGSYEQYF
TRBJ1-1 TRBV5-6 TRBD1 NA TGTGCCAGCAGCTCCGGGACAGTCACTGAAGCTTTCTTT CASSSGTVTEAFF
TRBJ2-1 TRBV6-5 NA NA TGTGCCAGCAGTTTGGGGCCAGCGGGCAATGAGCAGTTCTTC CASSLGPAGNEQFF
TRBJ1-2 TRBV10-2 NA NA TGCGCCAGCAGCCCCGGACAGAACTATGGCTACACCTTC CASSPGQNYGYTF
TRBJ2-6 TRBV7-6 NA NA TGTGCCAGCAGCGGAGGGGTTCACTCTGGGGCCAACGTCCTGACTTTC CASSGGVHSGANVLTF
TRBJ2-5 TRBV7-2 TRBD2 NA TGTGCCAGCAGCTTAGCGGCGGGGGGCCGGGAGACCCAGTACTTC CASSLAAGGRETQYF
TRBJ2-7 TRBV18 TRBD2 NA TGTGCCAGCTCACCAGGGGCTAGCGGGACGTACGAGCAGTACTTC CASSPGASGTYEQYF
TRBJ1-5 TRBV6-5 TRBD1 NA TGTGCCGCCTCGAGGGGAACGGGACAGCATCAGCCCCAGCATTTT CAASRGTGQHQPQHF